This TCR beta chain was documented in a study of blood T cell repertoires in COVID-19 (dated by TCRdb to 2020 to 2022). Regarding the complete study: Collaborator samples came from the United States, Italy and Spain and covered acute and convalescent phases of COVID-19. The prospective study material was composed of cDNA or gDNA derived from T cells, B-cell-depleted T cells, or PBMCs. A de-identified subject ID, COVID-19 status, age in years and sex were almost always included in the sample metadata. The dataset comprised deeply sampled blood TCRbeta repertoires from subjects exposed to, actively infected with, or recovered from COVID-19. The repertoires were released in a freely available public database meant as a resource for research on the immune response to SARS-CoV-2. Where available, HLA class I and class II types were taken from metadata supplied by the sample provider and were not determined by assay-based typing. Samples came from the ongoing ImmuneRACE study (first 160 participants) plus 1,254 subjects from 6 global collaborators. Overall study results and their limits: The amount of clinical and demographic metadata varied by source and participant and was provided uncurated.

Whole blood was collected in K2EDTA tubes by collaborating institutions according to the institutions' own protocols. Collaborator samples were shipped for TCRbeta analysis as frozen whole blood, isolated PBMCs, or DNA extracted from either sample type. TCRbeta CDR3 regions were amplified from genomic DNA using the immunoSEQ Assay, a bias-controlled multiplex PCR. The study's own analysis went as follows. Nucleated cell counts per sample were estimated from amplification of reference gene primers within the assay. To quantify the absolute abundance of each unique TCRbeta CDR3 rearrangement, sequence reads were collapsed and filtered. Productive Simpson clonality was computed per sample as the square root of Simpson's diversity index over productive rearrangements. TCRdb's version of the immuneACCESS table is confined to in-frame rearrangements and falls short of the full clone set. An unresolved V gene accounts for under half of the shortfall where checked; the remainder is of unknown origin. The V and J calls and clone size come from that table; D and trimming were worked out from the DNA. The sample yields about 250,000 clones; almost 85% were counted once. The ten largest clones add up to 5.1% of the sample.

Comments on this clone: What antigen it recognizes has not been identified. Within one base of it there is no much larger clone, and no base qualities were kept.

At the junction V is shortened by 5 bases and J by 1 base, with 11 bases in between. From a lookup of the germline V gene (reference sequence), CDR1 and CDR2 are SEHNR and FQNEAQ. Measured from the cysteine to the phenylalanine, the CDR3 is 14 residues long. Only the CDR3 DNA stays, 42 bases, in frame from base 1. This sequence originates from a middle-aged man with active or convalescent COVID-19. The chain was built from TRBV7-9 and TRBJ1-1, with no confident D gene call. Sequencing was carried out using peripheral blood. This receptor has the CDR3 CASSPESRNTEAFF. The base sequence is TGTGCCAGCAGCCCCGAGAGTAGGAACACTGAAGCTTTCTTT.